This T cell receptor (beta chain) originates from a study of T cells in Graves' hyperthyroidism and ophthalmopathy. Points from the study as a whole: Most thyroid clonotypes expanded above 0.001 were also detected in blood.

The CDR3 regions of TCR beta were amplified from RNA transcripts. HTBI primers were employed in a first-round RT-PCR of the TCR CDR3. TCRdb reanalysed the multiplex PCR reads using MiXCR and keeps one entry per CDR3 protein. This sample has a few hundred thousand distinct CDR3 sequences, with around 14% found just once. At least ten counts were recorded for this clonotype. Its cognate antigen is unknown. The V end was cut by 0 bases, the J end by 7 bases, with 9 bases between. This CDR3 region has 12 residues. Germline assignment: CDR1 DFQATT and CDR2 SNEGSKA (reference sequence). The receptor was derived from a woman between 18 and 29 years old with Graves' hyperthyroidism that later progressed to Graves' ophthalmopathy. This chain links TRBV20-1 with TRBJ1-1, with unresolved D. Material for sequencing was blood. The CDR3 reads CSARDLSIEAFF. The CDR3 DNA follows: TGCAGTGCTAGAGATCTGTCCATTGAAGCTTTCTTT.